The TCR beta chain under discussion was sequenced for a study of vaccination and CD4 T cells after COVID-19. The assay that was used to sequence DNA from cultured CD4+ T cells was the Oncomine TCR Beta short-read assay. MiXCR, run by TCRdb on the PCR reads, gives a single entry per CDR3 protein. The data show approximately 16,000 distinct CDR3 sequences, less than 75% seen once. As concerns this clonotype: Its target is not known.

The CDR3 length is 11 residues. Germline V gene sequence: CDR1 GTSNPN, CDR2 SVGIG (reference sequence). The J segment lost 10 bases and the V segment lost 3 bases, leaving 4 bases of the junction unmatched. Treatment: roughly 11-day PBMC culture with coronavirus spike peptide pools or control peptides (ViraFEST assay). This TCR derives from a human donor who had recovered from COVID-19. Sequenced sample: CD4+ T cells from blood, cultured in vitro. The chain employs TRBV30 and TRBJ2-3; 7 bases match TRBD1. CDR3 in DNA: TGTGCCTGGAGGAGAGACAGGGCGCAGTATTTT. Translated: CAWRRDRAQYF.